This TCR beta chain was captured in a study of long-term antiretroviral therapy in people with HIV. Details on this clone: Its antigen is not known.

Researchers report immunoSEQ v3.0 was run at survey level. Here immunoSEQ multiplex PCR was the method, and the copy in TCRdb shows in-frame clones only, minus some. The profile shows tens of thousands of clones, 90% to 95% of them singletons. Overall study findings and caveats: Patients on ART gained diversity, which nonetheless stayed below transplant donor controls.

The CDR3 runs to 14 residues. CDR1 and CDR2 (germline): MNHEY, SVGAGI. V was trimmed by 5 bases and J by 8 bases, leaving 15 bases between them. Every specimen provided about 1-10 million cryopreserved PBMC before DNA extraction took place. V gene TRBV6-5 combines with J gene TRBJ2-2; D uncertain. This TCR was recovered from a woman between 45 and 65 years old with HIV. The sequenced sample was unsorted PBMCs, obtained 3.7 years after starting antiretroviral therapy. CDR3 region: CASSVRSAEGELFF. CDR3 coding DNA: TGTGCCAGCAGTGTTAGATCCGCAGAGGGGGAGCTGTTTTTT.